These T cell receptor beta chains were read from a single sample in a study of tumor-infiltrating lymphocytes in primary liver carcinoma. TCRdb ran MiXCR on the multiplex PCR reads and lists one entry per CDR3 protein. The sample records some 22,000 distinct CDR3 sequences, roughly three quarters being singletons. The sample comprised liver tumor tissue from sampling region 5. These receptor sequences come from a woman in her twenties or thirties with primary liver carcinoma and hepatitis B virus infection. Each CDR3 is given with its conserved first and last residue. The D gene is left open where the match is weak. Clone size appears in some rows only: once, few, many, or a class for an expanded clone.

TRBJ2-2 TRBV5-1 - - TGCGCCAGCACCTTGACGGGCCGACCGAACACCAAGGAGCTGTTTTTT CASTLTGRPNTKELFF
TRBJ1-5 TRBV7-8 - TRBD1 TGTACCAGCAGCTTACTTGTAACAGGGGGCAAGTCCCAACATTTT CTSSLLVTGGKSQHF
TRBJ2-7 TRBV28 - - TGTGCCAGCAGTCCATACAGGGTCTACTCCTACGAGCAGTACTTC CASSPYRVYSYEQYF
TRBJ2-3 TRBV11-2 - - TGTGCCAGCAGCCTACAGTGGGGAGATACGCAGTATTTT CASSLQWGDTQYF
TRBJ2-5 TRBV12-3/TRBV12-4 many - TGTGCCAGCACCTACCCCGGGAGCGAAGAGACCCAGTACTTC CASTYPGSEETQYF
TRBJ2-1 TRBV4-2 - - TGTGCCAGCAGCCAAGTAGTGAGCGTCCGAAGCTCCTGCAGTGAGCAGCTCTTC CASSQVVSVRSSCSEQLF
TRBJ2-1 TRBV30 - TRBD2 TGTGCCTGGAGTACGGGACTAGCCGCCGGTGAGCGGTCCTTT CAWSTGLAAGERSF
TRBJ2-1 TRBV11-2 - TRBD2 TGTGCCAGCAGGGTTACTAGTGGGAGGGTCGGCAATAAGCAGTTCTTC CASRVTSGRVGNKQFF
TRBJ2-3 TRBV29-1 - - TGCATCGTTCCCGGGACTCCTTCAAGCACAGATACGCAGTATTTT CIVPGTPSSTDTQYF
TRBJ2-1 TRBV11-2 - - TGTGCCAGCAGCTTGTTGGGGCGAGCTAATAATGAGCAATTCTTC CASSLLGRANNEQFF
TRBJ1-1 TRBV11-2 many - TGTGCCAGCAGCCCCGGGACAGAAGCTTTCTTT CASSPGTEAFF
TRBJ2-7 TRBV12-3/TRBV12-4 - - TGTGCCAGCAGTTTACGGCGCAGCAGCACGGAGCAATACTTC CASSLRRSSTEQYF
TRBJ2-2 TRBV4-3 - - TGCGCCAGCAGCTCTATGGGAACAGGGGAGCTGTTTTTT CASSSMGTGELFF
TRBJ2-7 TRBV11-2 - TRBD2 TGTACCAGCAGCTTATCCGTTGGACTAGTGGGAGGGAGGTACGAGCAGTACTTC CTSSLSVGLVGGRYEQYF
TRBJ2-1 TRBV4-1 - TRBD2 TGCTCCAGCAGTCAAGATGGACTAGCGAGGGATGAGCAGTTCTTC CSSSQDGLARDEQFF
TRBJ2-7 TRBV6-2/TRBV6-3 - TRBD2 TGTGCCAGCAGTTGCTCAAGCGGGGACGCCTATGAGCAGTACTTC CASSCSSGDAYEQYF
TRBJ2-1 TRBV7-2 - - TGTGCCAGCAGCTTAGTGCAGGGGACGCAAAATGAGCAGTTCTTC CASSLVQGTQNEQFF
TRBJ2-3 TRBV11-3 - - TGTGCCAGCAGCTTACATGGGCCCACAGATACGCAGTATTTT CASSLHGPTDTQYF
TRBJ2-5 TRBV7-8 - - TGTGCCAACAGCTTAGAAGGGGCCGATAGAGAGACCCAGCACTTC CANSLEGADRETQHF
TRBJ2-1 TRBV6-5 - - TGTGCCATCTCGGAGGGTTGTGCCTCCAATGAGCAGTTCTTC CAISEGCASNEQFF
TRBJ2-7 TRBV30 many - TGTGCCTGGAGCTTAGGGGGGAACTACGGGCAGTACTTC CAWSLGGNYGQYF
TRBJ1-1 TRBV6-5 - - TGTGCCAGAAGCTACGGGGGCAGTGGAAGAGGAACTGAAGCTTTCTTT CARSYGGSGRGTEAFF
TRBJ1-1 TRBV11-2 - TRBD1 TGTGCCAGCAGATATACAGGGGGGAGGGCTGAAGCCTTATTT CASRYTGGRAEALF